This T cell receptor beta chain was observed in a study of T-cell memory formation after mild COVID-19. This clonotype turned up a few times. MiXCR, applied by TCRdb to the 5' RACE reads, yields one record per CDR3 protein. The table includes more than 75,000 distinct CDR3 sequences, approximately 15% detected once. V lost 5 bases and J 6 bases, leaving 22 bases between the germline ends. The CDR3 totals 16 residues. The sequence was obtained from an adult woman who had mild COVID-19 (a few samples of this study predate the infection). Cell type and time point are not known. The chain uses TRBV12-3 or TRBV12-4 and TRBJ1-1; D remains ambiguous. The sequenced sample was PBMCs or a T cell subset sorted from them (not recorded which). The DNA for the CDR3 is TGTGCCAGCAGTACCGACCCTCCCGGTAGTTTTGCTGAAGCTTTCTTT. Translating it yields CASSTDPPGSFAEAFF.